This is a list of T cell receptor beta chains from one sample in a study of cytomegalovirus exposure and HLA in healthy donors. Clones were sequenced by immunoSEQ multiplex PCR, and TCRdb holds only the in-frame ones, with some missing. The table records around 100,000 clones, 70% to 85% of them present only once. Sequenced: PBMCs. The receptor set was obtained from a woman between 18 and 29 years old in good health and CMV-seronegative. Both conserved end residues are part of each CDR3. A D gene is named only where the DNA matches it firmly. Size is omitted from some rows. Given values are once, few, many or a class for expanded clones.

V gene,J gene,D gene,clone size,CDR3 protein,CDR3 DNA
TRBV28,TRBJ1-1,-,-,CASSFWGTGVNTEAFF,TGTGCCAGCAGTTTTTGGGGGACGGGGGTGAACACTGAAGCTTTCTTT
TRBV18,TRBJ2-3,TRBD2,-,CASSPKGLAGGPRNRYTQYF,TGTGCCAGCTCACCCAAAGGACTAGCGGGGGGCCCCCGCAACAGGTATACGCAGTATTTT
TRBV5-5,TRBJ1-5,-,-,CASSEGGSLDQPQHF,TGTGCCAGCAGCGAGGGAGGGAGCCTGGATCAGCCCCAGCATTTT
TRBV11-3,TRBJ1-1,-,-,CASSLSMNTEAFF,TGTGCCAGCAGCTTGAGCATGAACACTGAAGCTTTCTTT
TRBV5-6,TRBJ2-2,TRBD2,-,CASRRNQGLAGSGELFF,TGTGCCAGCAGACGAAATCAGGGGCTAGCGGGATCCGGGGAGCTGTTTTTT
TRBV2,TRBJ2-7,-,-,CAGAVALRTHEQYF,TGTGCCGGAGCGGTGGCCTTACGTACCCACGAGCAGTACTTC
TRBV28,TRBJ2-7,TRBD1,once,CASIPSTGTGGGRSYEQYF,TGTGCCAGCATTCCATCAACCGGGACAGGGGGAGGTAGGTCCTACGAGCAGTACTTC
TRBV7-2,TRBJ1-1,TRBD1,-,CASSSLPGTGGEAFF,TGTGCCAGCAGCTCACTCCCTGGGACAGGGGGTGAAGCTTTCTTT
TRBV6-1,TRBJ2-7,TRBD2,-,CASSELAGISYEQYF,TGTGCCAGCAGTGAACTAGCGGGAATTTCCTACGAGCAGTACTTC
TRBV5-1,TRBJ2-7,TRBD2,-,CASSHGAGEAYEQYF,TGCGCCAGCAGCCACGGAGCGGGGGAAGCCTACGAGCAGTACTTC
TRBV30,TRBJ1-5,TRBD1,-,CAWTDRDNQPQHF,TGTGCCTGGACCGACAGGGACAATCAGCCCCAGCATTTT
TRBV5-4,TRBJ1-1,-,-,CASSPGEAEAFF,TGTGCCAGCAGCCCGGGGGAAGCTGAAGCTTTCTTT
TRBV2,TRBJ1-3,-,-,CASSERGYSGNTIYF,TGTGCCAGCAGTGAAAGGGGGTACTCTGGAAACACCATATATTTT
TRBV29-1,TRBJ1-2,-,-,CSVSPLANYGYTF,TGCAGCGTTAGCCCCCTCGCCAACTATGGCTACACCTTC
TRBV27,TRBJ2-3,-,-,CASSLSSASTDTQYF,TGTGCCAGCAGTTTGAGTAGCGCTAGCACAGATACGCAGTATTTT
TRBV5-4,TRBJ1-2,TRBD1,-,CASSSSTGGVEGYTF,TGTGCCAGCAGCTCTTCGACAGGGGGTGTCGAAGGCTACACCTTC
TRBV28,TRBJ1-5,-,-,CATEEVRNQPQHF,TGTGCCACCGAAGAGGTGCGCAATCAGCCCCAGCATTTT
TRBV7-2,TRBJ2-3,TRBD2,-,CASALAGGTDTQYF,TGTGCCAGCGCCCTAGCGGGGGGAACAGATACGCAGTATTTT
TRBV5-1,TRBJ1-1,TRBD1,-,CASSVGPGGTEAFF,TGCGCCAGCAGCGTTGGACCAGGGGGCACTGAAGCTTTCTTT
TRBV28,TRBJ1-1,-,-,CASSSGHRNTEAFF,TGTGCCAGCAGTTCGGGACATCGGAACACTGAAGCTTTCTTT
TRBV5-1,TRBJ2-3,TRBD2,-,CASRRSGGADTQYF,TGCGCCAGCAGACGTAGCGGGGGGGCAGATACGCAGTATTTT
TRBV11-3,TRBJ1-2,-,-,CASSLGGNYGYTF,TGTGCCAGCAGCTTAGGAGGGAACTATGGCTACACCTTC
TRBV7-2,TRBJ1-1,-,-,CASSPLRIDTEAFF,TGTGCCAGCAGCCCGCTCAGGATAGACACTGAAGCTTTCTTT
TRBV15,TRBJ2-3,-,-,CATRGGGVTDTQYF,TGTGCCACCAGAGGGGGGGGAGTAACAGATACGCAGTATTTT
TRBV27,TRBJ1-1,-,-,CASSLSRVNTEAFF,TGTGCCAGCAGTTTATCGCGAGTAAACACTGAAGCTTTCTTT
TRBV13,TRBJ2-7,TRBD1,-,CASRSFGQGREQYF,TGTGCCAGCAGGTCCTTCGGACAGGGGCGCGAGCAGTACTTC
TRBV18,TRBJ2-7,-,-,CASSPRERVYEQYF,TGTGCCAGCTCACCAAGGGAGAGGGTCTACGAGCAGTACTTC
TRBV27,TRBJ2-7,-,-,CASSCPRDPVLSYEQYF,TGTGCCAGCAGTTGCCCCCGGGATCCGGTCCTTTCCTACGAGCAGTACTTC
TRBV27,TRBJ1-4,-,-,CASSLFWEGEKLFF,TGTGCCAGCAGTTTATTCTGGGAGGGTGAAAAACTGTTTTTT
TRBV19,TRBJ2-1,-,-,CASSIRGGDNEQFF,TGTGCCAGTAGTATAAGAGGGGGGGACAATGAGCAGTTCTTC
TRBV18,TRBJ1-5,-,-,CASSPPEAFNQPQHF,TGTGCCAGCTCACCACCGGAGGCGTTCAATCAGCCCCAGCATTTT
TRBV28,TRBJ1-5,-,-,CASSGRRGHQPQHF,TGTGCCAGCAGTGGTCGTCGGGGTCATCAGCCCCAGCATTTT
TRBV5-6,TRBJ1-1,-,-,CASSTPPGTIEAFF,TGTGCCAGCAGCACCCCTCCGGGGACAATTGAAGCTTTCTTT
TRBV21-1,TRBJ1-5,-,-,CASSKDRPTETSNQPQHF,TGTGCCAGCAGCAAAGATCGTCCGACAGAAACTAGCAATCAGCCCCAGCATTTT
TRBV29-1,TRBJ1-2,-,-,CSVPNRGGVGNYGYTF,TGCAGCGTCCCGAATCGGGGGGGGGTTGGTAACTATGGCTACACCTTC
TRBV7-2,TRBJ2-2,TRBD1,-,CASSLSGQGITGELFF,TGTGCCAGCAGCTTGTCGGGACAGGGCATCACCGGGGAGCTGTTTTTT
TRBV7-8,TRBJ1-4,TRBD1,-,CASTSRGTGREKLFF,TGTGCCAGCACCAGCAGGGGGACAGGGCGAGAAAAACTGTTTTTT
TRBV28,TRBJ2-7,TRBD2,-,CASSTGTSGSYEQYF,TGTGCCAGCAGTACCGGGACTAGCGGCTCCTACGAGCAGTACTTC
TRBV11-2,TRBJ1-6,TRBD1,-,CASSPEGQGNSPLHF,TGTGCCAGCAGCCCGGAGGGACAGGGTAATTCACCCCTCCACTTT
TRBV28,TRBJ2-4,-,-,CASSFSRGLDIQYF,TGTGCCAGCAGTTTTAGCAGGGGCTTGGACATTCAGTACTTC
TRBV7-2,TRBJ2-6,TRBD1,few,CASSLVAGGFVSGANVLTF,TGTGCCAGCAGCTTAGTCGCAGGGGGTTTTGTCTCTGGGGCCAACGTCCTGACTTTC
TRBV6-1,TRBJ2-7,-,-,CASRSLGAYEQYF,TGTGCCAGCAGATCCCTCGGGGCCTACGAGCAGTACTTC
TRBV5-1,TRBJ2-7,TRBD1,few,CASRGQTSSYEQYF,TGCGCCAGCAGGGGACAGACGAGCTCCTACGAGCAGTACTTC
TRBV7-2,TRBJ2-1,TRBD2,-,CASSLASGGSEQFF,TGTGCCAGCAGCTTAGCTAGCGGGGGCAGTGAGCAGTTCTTC
TRBV19,TRBJ2-6,-,-,CASSIREPANVLTF,TGTGCCAGTAGTATCCGAGAGCCGGCCAACGTCCTGACTTTC
TRBV5-1,TRBJ2-2,TRBD2,-,CASSLRAGGYTGELFF,TGCGCCAGCAGCTTGCGAGCGGGAGGTTACACCGGGGAGCTGTTTTTT
TRBV7-2,TRBJ2-7,TRBD2,-,CASSHGTTYEQYF,TGTGCCAGCAGCCATGGGACTACCTACGAGCAGTACTTC
TRBV28,TRBJ1-1,-,-,CASSLPGPNTEAFF,TGTGCCAGCAGTTTACCAGGGCCTAACACTGAAGCTTTCTTT
TRBV5-1,TRBJ1-2,TRBD1,-,CASSPQGQINYGYTF,TGCGCCAGCAGCCCACAGGGACAGATTAACTATGGCTACACCTTC
TRBV4-1,TRBJ2-1,TRBD1,-,CASSFGQGSSNEQFF,TGCGCCAGCAGCTTCGGACAGGGTTCGTCAAATGAGCAGTTCTTC
TRBV4-2,TRBJ2-1,-,-,CASSLGLYNEQFF,TGTGCCAGCAGCCTAGGACTGTACAATGAGCAGTTCTTC
TRBV16,TRBJ2-6,-,-,CASSRLDIRSGANVLTF,TGTGCCAGCAGCCGACTGGACATACGCTCTGGGGCCAACGTCCTGACTTTC
TRBV2,TRBJ2-2,TRBD1,once,CASTNRGQGTGELFF,TGTGCCAGCACCAACAGGGGGCAGGGCACCGGGGAGCTGTTTTTT